The entry that follows covers one TCR beta chain sequence. The donor cohort consisted entirely of Caucasian adults residing in Nashville, Tennessee. Assay execution took place at the deep level. Generated by immunoSEQ multiplex PCR, the TCRdb table keeps only in-frame clones and is missing some. This sample carries about 500,000 clones, approximately 80% of them seen once, and the ten largest clones take more than 10%. The source of the sample is a study of shared clonotypes between healthy human individuals. Input material: PBMCs. The TCR sequence derives from a woman aged 40 to 50 in good health. Some clones in this sample may be carry-over from other donors' samples.

The CDR3, as DNA: TGTGCCAGCAGTGACTCGGGACAGGGAAACGGGGAGCTGTTTTTT. This sequence encodes CASSDSGQGNGELFF. This rearrangement joins TRBV6-4 to TRBJ2-2; TRBD1 matches at 9 bases. This CDR3 has 15 residues. Germline-derived CDR1 and CDR2 are MRHNA and SNTAGT. Losses at the gene ends were 0 bases for V and 7 bases for J; bases not matched to a gene: 3.